The T cell receptor (beta chain) under discussion was sequenced for a study of blood T cells in healthy people across ages. General study results and limits: Because sorting was not performed, PBMCs prevented conclusive naive versus antigen-experienced comparison.

Notes on this clonotype: What it recognizes is unknown.

For the second PCR, which ran for 7 to 11 cycles, a sample-barcoded 5' primer and a J-beta primer mix were used. Using its own MiXCR run on the 5' RACE reads, TCRdb lists one record per CDR3 protein. The sample lists around 1,600,000 distinct CDR3 sequences; less than 45% were seen once. With 5 bases removed from V and 6 bases from J, the gap between germline ends came to 13 bases. Looked up from germline, CDR1 is KGHSY and CDR2 is FQNENV. The CDR3 has 13 amino acids. Peripheral blood samples of around 9.3 milliliters were drawn from each donor. The TCR originated in a woman younger than 35 in good health. V usage is TRBV16 and J usage is TRBJ1-1; D is ambiguous. Material for sequencing was blood. The CDR3 region has the DNA TGTGCCAGCAGCACTAAATTGGGCGCTGAAGCTTTCTTT. Amino acids: CASSTKLGAEAFF.